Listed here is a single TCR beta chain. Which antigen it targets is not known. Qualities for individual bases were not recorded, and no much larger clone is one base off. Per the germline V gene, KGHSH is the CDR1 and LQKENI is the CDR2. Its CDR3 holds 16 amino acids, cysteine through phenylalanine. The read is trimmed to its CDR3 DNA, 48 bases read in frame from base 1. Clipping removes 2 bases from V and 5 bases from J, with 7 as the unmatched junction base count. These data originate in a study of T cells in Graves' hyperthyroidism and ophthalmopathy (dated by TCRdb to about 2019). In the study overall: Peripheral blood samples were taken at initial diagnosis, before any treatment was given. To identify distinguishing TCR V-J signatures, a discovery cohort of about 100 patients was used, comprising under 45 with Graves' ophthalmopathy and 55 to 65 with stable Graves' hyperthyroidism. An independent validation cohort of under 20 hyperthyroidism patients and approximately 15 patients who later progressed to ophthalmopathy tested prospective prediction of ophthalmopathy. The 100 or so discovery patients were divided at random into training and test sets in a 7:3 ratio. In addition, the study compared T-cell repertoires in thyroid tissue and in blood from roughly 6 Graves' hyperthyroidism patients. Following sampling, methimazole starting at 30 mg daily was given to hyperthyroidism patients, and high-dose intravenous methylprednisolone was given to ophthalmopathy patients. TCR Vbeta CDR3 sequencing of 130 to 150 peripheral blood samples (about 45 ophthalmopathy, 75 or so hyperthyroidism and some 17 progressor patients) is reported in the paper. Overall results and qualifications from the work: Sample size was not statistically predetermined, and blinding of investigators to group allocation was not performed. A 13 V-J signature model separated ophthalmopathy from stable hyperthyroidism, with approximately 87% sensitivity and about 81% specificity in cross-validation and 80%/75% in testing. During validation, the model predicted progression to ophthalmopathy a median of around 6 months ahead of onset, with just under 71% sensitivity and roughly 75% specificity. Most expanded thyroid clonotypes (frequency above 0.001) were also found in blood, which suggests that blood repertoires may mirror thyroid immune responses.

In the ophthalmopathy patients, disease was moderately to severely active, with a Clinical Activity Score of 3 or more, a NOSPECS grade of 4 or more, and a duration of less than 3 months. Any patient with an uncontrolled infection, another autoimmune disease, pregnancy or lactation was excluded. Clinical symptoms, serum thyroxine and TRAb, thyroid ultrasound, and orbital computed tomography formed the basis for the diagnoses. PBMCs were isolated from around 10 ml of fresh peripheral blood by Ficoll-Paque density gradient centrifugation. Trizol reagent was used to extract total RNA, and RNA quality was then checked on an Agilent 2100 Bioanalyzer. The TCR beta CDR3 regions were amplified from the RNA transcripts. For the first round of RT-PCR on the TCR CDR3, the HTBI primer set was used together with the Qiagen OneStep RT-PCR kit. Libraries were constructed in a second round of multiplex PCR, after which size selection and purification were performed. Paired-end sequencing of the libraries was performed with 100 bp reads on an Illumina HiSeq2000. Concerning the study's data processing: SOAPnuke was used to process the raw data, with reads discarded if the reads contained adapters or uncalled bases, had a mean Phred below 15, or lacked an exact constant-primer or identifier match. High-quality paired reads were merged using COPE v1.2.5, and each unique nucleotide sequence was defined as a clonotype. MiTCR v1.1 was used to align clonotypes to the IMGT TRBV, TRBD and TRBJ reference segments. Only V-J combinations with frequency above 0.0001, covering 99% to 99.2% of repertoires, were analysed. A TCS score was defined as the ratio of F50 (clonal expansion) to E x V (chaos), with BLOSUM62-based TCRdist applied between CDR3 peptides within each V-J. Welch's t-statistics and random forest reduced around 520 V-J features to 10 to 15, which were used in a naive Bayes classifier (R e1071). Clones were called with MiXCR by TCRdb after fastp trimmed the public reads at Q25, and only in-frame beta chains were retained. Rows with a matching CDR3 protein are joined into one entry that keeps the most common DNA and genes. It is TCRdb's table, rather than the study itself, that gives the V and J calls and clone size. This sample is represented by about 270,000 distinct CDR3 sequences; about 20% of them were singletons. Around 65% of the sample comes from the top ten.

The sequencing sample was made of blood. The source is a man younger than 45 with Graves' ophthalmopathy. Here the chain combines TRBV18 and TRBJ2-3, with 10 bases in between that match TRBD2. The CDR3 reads CASSPRRAGGRDTQYF. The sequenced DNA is TGTGCCAGCTCACCAAGAAGAGCGGGAGGGCGAGATACGCAGTATTTT. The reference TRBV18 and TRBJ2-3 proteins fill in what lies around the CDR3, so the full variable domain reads NAGVMQNPRHLVRRRGQEARLRCSPMKGHSHVYWYRQLPEEGLKFMVYLQKENIIDESGMPKERFSAEFPKEGPSILRIQQVVRGDSAAYFCASSPRRAGGRDTQYFGPGTRLTVL.